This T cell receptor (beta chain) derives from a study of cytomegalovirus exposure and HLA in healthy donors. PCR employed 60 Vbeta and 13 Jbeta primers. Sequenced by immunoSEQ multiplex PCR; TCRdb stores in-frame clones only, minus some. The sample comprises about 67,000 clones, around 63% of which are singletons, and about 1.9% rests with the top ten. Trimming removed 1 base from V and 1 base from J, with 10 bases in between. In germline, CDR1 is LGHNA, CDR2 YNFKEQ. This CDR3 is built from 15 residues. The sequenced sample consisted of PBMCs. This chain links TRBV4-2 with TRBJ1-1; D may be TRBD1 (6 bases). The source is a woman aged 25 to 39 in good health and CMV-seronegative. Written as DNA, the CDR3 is TGTGCCAGCAGCCAAGGTCCAGGGGCGAACACTGAAGCTTTCTTT. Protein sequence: CASSQGPGANTEAFF.